This T cell receptor beta chain originates from a study of cytomegalovirus exposure and HLA in healthy donors. Broader study findings: Immune exposure information available was restricted to CMV serostatus. Many donors shared some public TCRs, even though most TCR sequences were rare. According to a later analysis, donors in an Asian-associated ancestry cluster reportedly had fewer N-insertions than the approximately 670-donor mean.

Per the germline V gene, CDR1 is SGHTA and CDR2 is FQGTGA. V trimming: 2 bases; J trimming: 6 bases; junction bases outside the gene matches: 5. The CDR3 consists of 15 residues. The study ran its PCR with 60 Vbeta and 13 Jbeta primers. Produced via immunoSEQ multiplex PCR; TCRdb's table is partial and in-frame only. The sample lists under 150,000 clones, roughly three fifths occurring once. Concerning this clone itself: The antigen remains unidentified.

V gene TRBV7-3 combines with J gene TRBJ2-1; 9 bases agree with TRBD2. The sequencing input was PBMCs. The clonotype originates from a man aged 40-49 years in good health and CMV-seropositive. CDR3 in amino acids: CASSLGGRAVNEQFF. The CDR3 nucleotides are TGTGCCAGCAGCTTAGGCGGGAGGGCCGTCAATGAGCAGTTCTTC.